This T cell receptor beta chain was sequenced in a study of blood T cell repertoires in COVID-19. Produced via immunoSEQ multiplex PCR; TCRdb's table is partial and in-frame only. Of approximately 170,000 clones listed, about four fifths are singletons. Germline V gene lookup returns CDR1 SGHNT and CDR2 YYREEE (reference sequence). There are 13 residues in the CDR3. Trimming pared 2 bases from V and 7 bases from J, leaving 13 bases between. The material sequenced was peripheral blood. The genes are TRBV5-4 and TRBJ2-7; maybe TRBD2 (5 bases). This clonotype was sampled from an older man with active or convalescent COVID-19. CDR3 in DNA: TGTGCCAGCAGCTTCAGAGGGTCTTGGGAGCAGTACTTC. Amino acids: CASSFRGSWEQYF. Full variable domain (missing parts from reference TRBV5-4 and TRBJ2-7): ETGVTQSPTHLIKTRGQQVTLRCSSQSGHNTVSWYQQALGQGPQFIFQYYREEENGRGNFPPRFSGLQFPNYSSELNVNALELDDSALYLCASSFRGSWEQYFGPGTRLTVT.